The 9 T cell receptor beta chains below were found in one sample sequenced in a study of T cells in Graves' hyperthyroidism and ophthalmopathy. Amplification targeted TCR beta CDR3 regions from RNA transcripts. The study used the HTBI primer set for a first-round RT-PCR of the TCR CDR3. Via MiXCR, TCRdb re-called the multiplex PCR reads, giving one row per CDR3 protein. Here the sample spans around 600,000 distinct CDR3 sequences, 14% being singletons. What was sequenced was blood. The receptors stem from a woman between 50 and 59 years old with Graves' ophthalmopathy.

At least ten counts were recorded for this clonotype. The chain has TRBV12-3 or TRBV12-4 and TRBJ1-5; the D is unclear. This CDR3 region has 12 residues. The V and J ends lost 6 bases and 6 bases respectively, with 9 bases between them. The CDR3 protein is CASRRDGQPQHF. As DNA, the CDR3 is TGTGCCAGCAGACGCGATGGTCAGCCCCAGCATTTT.

This clonotype came up many times. The chain links TRBV6-5 to TRBJ1-2; D is unresolved. V lost 0 bases, J lost 1 base, and 15 bases lay in between. Germline loops: CDR1 MNHEY, CDR2 SVGAGI. There are 17 residues in the CDR3. CDR3 loop: CASSYSSPLLVNYGYTF. CDR3 DNA sequence: TGTGCCAGCAGTTACTCCTCGCCACTGCTTGTTAACTATGGCTACACCTTC.

The V call is TRBV27, the J call TRBJ2-7, with D possibly being TRBD1 (7 bases). V lost 5 bases to trimming and J lost 3 bases, with 20 bases between them. The length of the CDR3 is 16 residues. CDR1 MNHEY and CDR2 SMNVEV come from the germline V gene (reference sequence). The CDR3 sequence: CASSNPTRRDSYEQYF. As DNA, the CDR3 is TGTGCCAGCAGTAACCCTACTCGGCGGGACAGCTACGAGCAGTACTTC.

Ten or more counts support this clonotype. V gene TRBV20-1 combines with J gene TRBJ2-3, with TRBD2 as a possible D gene (6 bases). Germline assignment: CDR1 DFQATT and CDR2 SNEGSKA (reference sequence). The CDR3 is made up of 17 amino acids. V was trimmed by 4 bases and J by 2 bases, leaving 22 bases between them. In DNA, the CDR3 is TGCAGTGCTACCCCGTTGAGGTCGCGGGACGCCACAGATACGCAGTATTTT. Its protein product is CSATPLRSRDATDTQYF.

The J gene is TRBJ1-2, the V gene TRBV12-3 or TRBV12-4; a weak D match, TRBD1 (5 bases). V was pared by 4 bases and J by 8 bases, with 14 bases between. This CDR3 is built from 13 residues. The CDR3 loop is CASSSGTSRGYTF. The CDR3 DNA reads TGTGCCAGCAGTTCCGGGACCTCGCGGGGCTACACCTTC.

The table lists this clonotype with a few counts. This chain connects TRBV27 to TRBJ2-1, with TRBD1 identical over 12 bases. Germline trimming cut 5 bases from V and 0 bases from J; bases unmatched to any gene: 11. The CDR3 extends over 19 amino acids. Germline CDR1 is MNHEY and CDR2 is SMNVEV (reference sequence). The CDR3 DNA is TGTGCCAGCAGTCTCTCCGGGACAGGGGGCTGGAGCTCCTACAATGAGCAGTTCTTC. Protein product: CASSLSGTGGWSSYNEQFF.

The table lists this clonotype with many counts. This chain joins TRBV6-2 or TRBV6-3 and TRBJ2-3, with TRBD2 matching 9 bases. J was trimmed by 1 base and V by 8 bases; bases with no gene match: 7. The germline V gene has CDR1 MNHEY and CDR2 SVGEGT. The CDR3 covers 15 residues. The CDR3 DNA reads TGTGCCAGCCGCTATAGCGGGAGTGGCACAGATACGCAGTATTTT. As protein: CASRYSGSGTDTQYF.

CDR3 residues: CASSLRTSPYEQYF. CDR3 bases: TGTGCCAGCAGCTTACGGACTTCCCCTTACGAGCAGTACTTC. The gene calls are TRBV7-9 and TRBJ2-7; possible D gene TRBD2, 5 bases. Germline CDR1 reads SEHNR; CDR2 reads FQNEAQ (reference sequence). The V gene lost 2 bases and the J gene lost 4 bases, with 12 bases spanning the gap. The CDR3 loop spans 14 amino acids.

This clonotype has at least ten counts. The rearrangement uses TRBV27 and TRBJ1-1, with D possibly TRBD1 on 5 matching bases. The CDR3 extends over 13 amino acids. CDR1 is MNHEY, CDR2 SMNVEV, per germline (reference sequence). Trimming shortened V by 6 bases and J by 1 base, and 9 bases separated the two germline ends. CDR3 protein: CASRGLTNTEAFF. Written as DNA, the CDR3 is TGTGCCAGCAGGGGACTGACGAACACTGAAGCTTTCTTT.